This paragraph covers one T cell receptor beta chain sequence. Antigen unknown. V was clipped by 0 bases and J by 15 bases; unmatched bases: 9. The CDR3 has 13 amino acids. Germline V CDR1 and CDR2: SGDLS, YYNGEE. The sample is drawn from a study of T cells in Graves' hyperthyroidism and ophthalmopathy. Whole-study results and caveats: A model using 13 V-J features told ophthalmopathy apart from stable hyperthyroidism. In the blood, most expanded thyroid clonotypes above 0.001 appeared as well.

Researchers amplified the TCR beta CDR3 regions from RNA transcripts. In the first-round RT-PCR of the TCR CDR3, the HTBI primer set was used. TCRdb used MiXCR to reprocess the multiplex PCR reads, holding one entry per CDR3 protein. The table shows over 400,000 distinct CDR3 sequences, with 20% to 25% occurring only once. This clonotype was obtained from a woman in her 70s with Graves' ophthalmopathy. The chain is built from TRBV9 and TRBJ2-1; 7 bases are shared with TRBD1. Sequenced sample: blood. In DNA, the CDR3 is TGTGCCAGCAGCGTAGTTCGACAGGGAACTCTGTTCTTC. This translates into CASSVVRQGTLFF.